This T cell receptor (beta chain) was recorded in a study of shared clonotypes between healthy human individuals. The length of the CDR3 is 14 residues. Trimming shortened V by 4 bases and J by 6 bases, and 16 bases separated the two germline ends. The germline V gene encodes CDR1 KGHSH and CDR2 LQKENI. Here immunoSEQ multiplex PCR was the method, and the copy in TCRdb shows in-frame clones only, minus some. The data show about 1.5 million clones, with approximately 98% seen just once and 0.45% held by the top ten. The V gene is TRBV18, the J gene TRBJ2-7, with unresolved D. The receptor was isolated from a man aged 30-40 years in good health. Sequenced material: naive CD4+ T cells sorted from blood. The subset here: CD45RA+ positively selected. In nucleotides, the CDR3 is TGTGCCAGCTCACTATCCGACGGCGAAGGCGAGCAGTACTTC. This encodes CASSLSDGEGEQYF.